This is a list of T cell receptor beta chains from one sample in a study of T cells in Graves' hyperthyroidism and ophthalmopathy. TCRdb recomputed calls from the multiplex PCR reads with MiXCR, one row per CDR3 protein. The table includes 300,000 to 450,000 distinct CDR3 sequences, around 15% detected once. Sequencing was carried out using blood. The origin of the receptors is a woman in her thirties with Graves' ophthalmopathy. Both conserved end residues are trimmed from each CDR3.

TRBJ2-1 TRBV18 ASSPGGASNNEQF
TRBJ1-1 TRBV19 ATGTDRGSNTEAF
TRBJ1-5 TRBV19 ASSMSRDRGGGYQPQH
TRBJ1-5 TRBV19 ASSNPTRDPSQPQH
TRBJ2-3 TRBV9 ASSVAASGGLADTQY
TRBJ2-7 TRBV12-3/TRBV12-4 ASSSSSRGVYEQY
TRBJ1-5 TRBV7-2 ASSPGTGAGQPQH
TRBJ1-6 TRBV2 ASSQDRGDSPLH
TRBJ2-5 TRBV7-2 ASSLLGQSLETQY
TRBJ2-7 TRBV5-1 ASSPRTSGAWTYEQY
TRBJ1-1 TRBV5-4 ASSSAGVNTEAF
TRBJ2-1 TRBV12-3/TRBV12-4 ASMQGLLYNEQF
TRBJ2-3 TRBV7-9 ASSLNSGGATDTQY
TRBJ2-5 TRBV3-1 ASSHSSGGVFFETQY
TRBJ2-1 TRBV28 ASSLIQGLSYNEQF
TRBJ2-3 TRBV28 ASSLGPADTQY
TRBJ2-2 TRBV2 ASSRGAENTGELF
TRBJ2-7 TRBV3-1 ASSQDRGRGLGEQY
TRBJ1-4 TRBV6-1 ASSQPGQEGLF
TRBJ2-7 TRBV11-3 ASSYSDGDSYEQY
TRBJ1-5 TRBV12-3/TRBV12-4 ASSLGDLGSNQPQH
TRBJ1-5 TRBV9 ASSVGLYQPQH
TRBJ2-1 TRBV20-1 SAGRAGTFSYNEQF
TRBJ2-3 TRBV11-3 ASSSAAYTQY
TRBJ1-4 TRBV7-9 ASSTEGNYNEKLF
TRBJ2-3 TRBV20-1 SARPGLAAFGGTQY
TRBJ2-1 TRBV6-4 ASSGLAGGNEQF
TRBJ1-1 TRBV13 ASSFWTNTEAF
TRBJ2-3 TRBV6-1 ASTPGGTDTQY
TRBJ2-1 TRBV30 ASSPSGGGRNEQF
TRBJ1-3 TRBV11-3 ASSLVGVVAGNTIY
TRBJ2-5 TRBV5-1 ASSRTGGGSETQY
TRBJ1-5 TRBV6-1 ASKAGRINRPQH
TRBJ1-2 TRBV12-3/TRBV12-4 ASSPHSSGGNSGYT
TRBJ2-3 TRBV7-3 ASSLLGGSSDTQY
TRBJ1-2 TRBV11-2 ASSPAGVGYGYT
TRBJ1-2 TRBV20-1 SALPFDGYT
TRBJ2-2 TRBV24-1 ATSMTSGGANTEELF
TRBJ1-4 TRBV12-5 ASGLVEGGEKLF
TRBJ2-1 TRBV20-1 SARPGLAGGAANEQF
TRBJ2-5 TRBV2 ASSVALRQETQY
TRBJ2-2 TRBV2 ASSEWLNGELF
TRBJ1-6 TRBV3-1 ASSLRGQGSPLH
TRBJ2-7 TRBV7-9 ASSSTPGQLGGYEQY
TRBJ2-2 TRBV5-1 ASDASGTNTGELF
TRBJ2-5 TRBV20-1 SARDTQGAQETQY
TRBJ1-3 TRBV7-8 ASSFDDRGLSGNTIY
TRBJ2-5 TRBV7-2 ASSSYSFGLGQETQY
TRBJ1-5 TRBV19 ATKGGPNQPQH
TRBJ1-2 TRBV27 ASSLTGNANYGYT
TRBJ2-2 TRBV7-9 ASSPTSGGSTGELF
TRBJ2-2 TRBV6-2/TRBV6-3 ASSPRTSRGELF
TRBJ2-3 TRBV2 ASRPRRTTTDTQY
TRBJ2-3 TRBV29-1 SVRWAGTDTQY
TRBJ2-2 TRBV3-1 ASSQHGNTGELF
TRBJ2-2 TRBV20-1 SAWDRNTGELF
TRBJ1-1 TRBV7-2 ASSLRHMNTEAF
TRBJ2-1 TRBV5-4 ASSLAPGTSGGNEQF
TRBJ2-1 TRBV6-1 ASSPRIDEQF
TRBJ1-5 TRBV12-3/TRBV12-4 ASSRGGLGQPQH